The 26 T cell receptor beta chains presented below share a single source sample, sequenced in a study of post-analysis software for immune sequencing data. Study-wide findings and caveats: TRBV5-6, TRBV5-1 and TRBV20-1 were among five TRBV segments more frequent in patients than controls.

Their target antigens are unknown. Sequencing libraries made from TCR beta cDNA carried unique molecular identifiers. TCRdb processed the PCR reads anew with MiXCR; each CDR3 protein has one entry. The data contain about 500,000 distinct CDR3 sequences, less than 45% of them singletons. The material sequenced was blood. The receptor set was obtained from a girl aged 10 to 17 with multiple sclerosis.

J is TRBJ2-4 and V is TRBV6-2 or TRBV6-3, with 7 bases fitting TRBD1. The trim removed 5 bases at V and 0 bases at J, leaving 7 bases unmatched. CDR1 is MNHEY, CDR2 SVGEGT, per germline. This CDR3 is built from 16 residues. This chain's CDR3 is CASSTGTATAKNIQYF. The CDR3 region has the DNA TGTGCCAGCAGTACGGGGACAGCTACAGCCAAAAACATTCAGTACTTC.

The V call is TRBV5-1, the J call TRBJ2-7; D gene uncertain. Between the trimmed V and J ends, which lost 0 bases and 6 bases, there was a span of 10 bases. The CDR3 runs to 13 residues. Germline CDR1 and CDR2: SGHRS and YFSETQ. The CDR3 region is CASSLEGRLEQYF. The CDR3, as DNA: TGCGCCAGCAGCTTGGAAGGGCGGCTCGAGCAGTACTTC.

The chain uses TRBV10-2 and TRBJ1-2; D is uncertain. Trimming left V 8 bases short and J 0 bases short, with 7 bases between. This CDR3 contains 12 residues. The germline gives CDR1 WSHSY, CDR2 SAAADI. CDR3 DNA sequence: TGCGCCAGCCGATCGACTAACTATGGCTACACCTTC. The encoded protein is CASRSTNYGYTF.

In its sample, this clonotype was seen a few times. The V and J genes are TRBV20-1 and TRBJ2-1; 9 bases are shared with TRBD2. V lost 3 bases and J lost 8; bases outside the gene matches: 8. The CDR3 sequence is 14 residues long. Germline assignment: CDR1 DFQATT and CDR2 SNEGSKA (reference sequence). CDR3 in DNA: TGCAGTGCTAGGACGGGGACTAGCCCCCATGAGCAGTTCTTC. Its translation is CSARTGTSPHEQFF.

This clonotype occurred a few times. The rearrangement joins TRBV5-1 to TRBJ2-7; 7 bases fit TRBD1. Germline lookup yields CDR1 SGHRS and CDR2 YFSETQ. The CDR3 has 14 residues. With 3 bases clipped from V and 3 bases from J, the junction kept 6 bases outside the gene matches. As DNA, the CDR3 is TGCGCCAGCAGCTCACCGGACAGGTTCTACGAGCAGTACTTC. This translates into CASSSPDRFYEQYF.

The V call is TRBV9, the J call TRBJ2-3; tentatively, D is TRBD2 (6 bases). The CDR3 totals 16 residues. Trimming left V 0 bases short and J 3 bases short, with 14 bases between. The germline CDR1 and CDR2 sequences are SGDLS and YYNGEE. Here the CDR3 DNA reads TGTGCCAGCAGCGTAGGAACGGGAGATGTAACAGATACGCAGTATTTT. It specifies CASSVGTGDVTDTQYF.

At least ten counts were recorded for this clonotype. CDR3 region: CASSLDGQGNQPQHF. CDR3 DNA: TGCGCCAGCAGCTTGGATGGACAGGGCAATCAGCCCCAGCATTTT. The rearrangement uses TRBV5-1 and TRBJ1-5; 7 nucleotides match TRBD1. The CDR3 runs to 15 residues. The V gene's germline CDR1 is SGHRS and CDR2 YFSETQ. J was trimmed by 2 bases and V by 0 bases; bases with no gene match: 2.

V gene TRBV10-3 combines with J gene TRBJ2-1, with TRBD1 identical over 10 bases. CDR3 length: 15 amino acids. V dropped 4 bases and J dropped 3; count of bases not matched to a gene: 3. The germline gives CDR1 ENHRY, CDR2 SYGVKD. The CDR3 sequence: CAISAGQGDYNEQFF. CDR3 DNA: TGTGCCATCAGTGCCGGACAGGGGGACTACAATGAGCAGTTCTTC.

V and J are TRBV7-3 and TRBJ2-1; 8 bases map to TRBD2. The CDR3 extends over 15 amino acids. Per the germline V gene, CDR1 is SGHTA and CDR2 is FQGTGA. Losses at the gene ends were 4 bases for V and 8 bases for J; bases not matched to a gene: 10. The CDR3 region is CASSSLSGGIDEQFF. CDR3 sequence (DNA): TGTGCCAGCAGCTCCCTATCGGGAGGGATCGATGAGCAGTTCTTC.

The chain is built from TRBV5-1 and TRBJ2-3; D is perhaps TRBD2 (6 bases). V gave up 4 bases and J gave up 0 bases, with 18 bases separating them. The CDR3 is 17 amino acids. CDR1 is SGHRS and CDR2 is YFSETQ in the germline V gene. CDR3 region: CASSGGTFSSSTDTQYF. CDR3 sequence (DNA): TGCGCCAGCAGCGGCGGGACTTTTTCCTCTAGCACAGATACGCAGTATTTT.

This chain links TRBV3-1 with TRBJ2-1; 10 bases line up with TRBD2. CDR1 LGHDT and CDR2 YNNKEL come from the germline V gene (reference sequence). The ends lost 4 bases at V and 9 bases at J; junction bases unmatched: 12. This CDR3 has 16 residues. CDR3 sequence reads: CASSLQGAGGSGEQFF. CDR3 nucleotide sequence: TGTGCCAGCAGCCTCCAAGGAGCGGGAGGGTCCGGTGAGCAGTTCTTC.

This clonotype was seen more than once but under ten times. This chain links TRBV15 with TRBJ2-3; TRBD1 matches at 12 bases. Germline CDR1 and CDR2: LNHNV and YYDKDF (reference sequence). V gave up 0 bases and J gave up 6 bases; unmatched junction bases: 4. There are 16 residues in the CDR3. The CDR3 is CATSRDRGQGADTQYF. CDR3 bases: TGTGCCACCAGCAGAGATAGGGGACAGGGGGCGGATACGCAGTATTTT.

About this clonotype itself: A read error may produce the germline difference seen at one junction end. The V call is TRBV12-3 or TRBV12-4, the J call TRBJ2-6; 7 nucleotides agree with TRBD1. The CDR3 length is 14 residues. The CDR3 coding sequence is TGTGCCAGCGGGACCAACAGGGGAGCCACCGTCCTGACTTTC. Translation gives CASGTNRGATVLTF.

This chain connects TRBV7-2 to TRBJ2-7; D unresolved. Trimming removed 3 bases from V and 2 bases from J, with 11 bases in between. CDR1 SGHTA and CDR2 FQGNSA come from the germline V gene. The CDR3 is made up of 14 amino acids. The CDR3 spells CASSLYGDTYEQYF. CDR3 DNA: TGTGCCAGCAGCTTGTACGGCGACACCTACGAGCAGTACTTC.

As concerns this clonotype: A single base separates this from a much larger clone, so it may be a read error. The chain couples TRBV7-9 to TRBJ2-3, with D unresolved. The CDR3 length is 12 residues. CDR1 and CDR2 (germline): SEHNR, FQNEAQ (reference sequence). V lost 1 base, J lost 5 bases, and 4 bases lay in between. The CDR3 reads CASSLEVDTQYF. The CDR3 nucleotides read TGTGCCAGCAGCTTAGAGGTAGATACGCAGTATTTT.

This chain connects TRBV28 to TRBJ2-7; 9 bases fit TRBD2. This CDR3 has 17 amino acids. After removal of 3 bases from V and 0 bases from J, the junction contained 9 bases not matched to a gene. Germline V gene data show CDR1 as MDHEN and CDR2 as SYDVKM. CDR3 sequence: CASSFGAAGGVSYEQYF. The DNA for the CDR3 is TGTGCCAGCAGTTTCGGGGCAGCGGGAGGCGTCTCCTACGAGCAGTACTTC. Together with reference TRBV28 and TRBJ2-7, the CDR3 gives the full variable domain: DVKVTQSSRYLVKRTGEKVFLECVQDMDHENMFWYRQDPGLGLRLIYFSYDVKMKEKGDIPEGYSVSREKKERFSLILESASTNQTSMYLCASSFGAAGGVSYEQYFGPGTRLTVT.

The CDR3 DNA reads TGTGCCAGCAGTTACCTAGCGGGGAGCGAGCAGTACTTC. It is translated as CASSYLAGSEQYF. The rearrangement uses TRBV6-2 or TRBV6-3 and TRBJ2-7; 9 bases agree with TRBD2. The germline CDR1 and CDR2 sequences are MNHEY and SVGEGT. Losses at the gene ends were 2 bases for V and 6 bases for J; bases not matched to a gene: 2. The CDR3 spans 13 residues.

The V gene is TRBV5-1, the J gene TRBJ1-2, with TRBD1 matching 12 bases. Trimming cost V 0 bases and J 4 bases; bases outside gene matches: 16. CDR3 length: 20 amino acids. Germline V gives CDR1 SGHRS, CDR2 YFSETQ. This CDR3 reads CASSLGGAGTGGAFFYGYTF. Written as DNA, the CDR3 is TGCGCCAGCAGCTTGGGGGGCGCTGGGACAGGGGGCGCGTTTTTCTATGGCTACACCTTC.

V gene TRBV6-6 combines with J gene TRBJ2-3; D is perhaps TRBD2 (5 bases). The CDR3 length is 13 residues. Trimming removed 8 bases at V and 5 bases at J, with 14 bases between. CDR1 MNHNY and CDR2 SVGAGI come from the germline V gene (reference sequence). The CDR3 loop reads CASVRDKGDTQYF. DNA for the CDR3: TGTGCCAGCGTTCGGGATAAAGGAGATACGCAGTATTTT.

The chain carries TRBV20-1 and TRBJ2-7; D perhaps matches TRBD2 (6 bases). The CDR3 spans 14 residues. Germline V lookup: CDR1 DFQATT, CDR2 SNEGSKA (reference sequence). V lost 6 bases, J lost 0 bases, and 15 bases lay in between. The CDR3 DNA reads TGCAGTGCCGTAGGGCTAGCGATCTCCTACGAGCAGTACTTC. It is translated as CSAVGLAISYEQYF.

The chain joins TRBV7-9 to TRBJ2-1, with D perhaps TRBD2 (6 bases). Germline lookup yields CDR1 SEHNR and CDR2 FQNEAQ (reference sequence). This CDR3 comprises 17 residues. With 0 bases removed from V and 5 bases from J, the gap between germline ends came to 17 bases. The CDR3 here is CASSLAMTGDSDNEQFF. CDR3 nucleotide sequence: TGTGCCAGCAGCTTAGCCATGACGGGAGATTCGGACAATGAGCAGTTCTTC.

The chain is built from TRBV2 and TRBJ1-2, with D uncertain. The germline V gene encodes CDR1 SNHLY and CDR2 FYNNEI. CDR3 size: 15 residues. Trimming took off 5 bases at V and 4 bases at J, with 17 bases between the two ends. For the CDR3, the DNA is TGTGCCAGCAGTAAACCCGACGGCGGAATCTATGGCTACACCTTC. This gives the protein CASSKPDGGIYGYTF.

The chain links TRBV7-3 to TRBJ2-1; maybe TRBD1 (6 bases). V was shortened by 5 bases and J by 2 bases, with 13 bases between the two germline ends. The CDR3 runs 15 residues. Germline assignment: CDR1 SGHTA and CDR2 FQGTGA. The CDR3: CASSPGRQAYNEQFF. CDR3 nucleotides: TGTGCCAGCAGCCCCGGCAGACAGGCCTACAATGAGCAGTTCTTC.

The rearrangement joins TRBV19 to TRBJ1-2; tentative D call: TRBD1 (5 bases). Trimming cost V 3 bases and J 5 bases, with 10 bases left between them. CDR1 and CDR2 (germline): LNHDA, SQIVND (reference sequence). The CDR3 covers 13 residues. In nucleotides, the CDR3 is TGTGCCAGTAGTATTCTCGGGGGTTATGGCTACACCTTC. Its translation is CASSILGGYGYTF.

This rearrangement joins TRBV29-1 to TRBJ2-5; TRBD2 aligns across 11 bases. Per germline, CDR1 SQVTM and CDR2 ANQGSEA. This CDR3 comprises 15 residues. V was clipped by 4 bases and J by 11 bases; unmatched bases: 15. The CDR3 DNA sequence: TGCAGCGTTGCGCCACTAGCGGGAGACCTCAATGAGCAGTACTTC. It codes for CSVAPLAGDLNEQYF.

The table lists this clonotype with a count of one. The CDR3 DNA sequence: TGCGCCAGCAGCCCCCGCAGGGAGTACACTGAAGCTTTCTTT. It yields the protein CASSPRREYTEAFF. V usage is TRBV5-1 and J usage is TRBJ1-1; possible D gene TRBD1, 5 bases. V lost 4 bases, J lost 3 bases, and 13 bases lay in between. This CDR3 spans 14 amino acids. CDR1 SGHRS and CDR2 YFSETQ come from the germline V gene.